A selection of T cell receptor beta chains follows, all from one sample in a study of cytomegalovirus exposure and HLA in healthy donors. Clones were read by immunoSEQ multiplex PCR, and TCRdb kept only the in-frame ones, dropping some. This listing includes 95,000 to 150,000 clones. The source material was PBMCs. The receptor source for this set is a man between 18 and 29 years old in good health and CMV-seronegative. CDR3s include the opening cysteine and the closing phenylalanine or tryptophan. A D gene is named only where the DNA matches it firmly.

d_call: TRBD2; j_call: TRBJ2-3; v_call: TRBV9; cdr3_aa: CASSVWRLAGGTDTQYF; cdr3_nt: TGTGCCAGCAGCGTATGGAGACTAGCGGGAGGAACAGATACGCAGTATTTT
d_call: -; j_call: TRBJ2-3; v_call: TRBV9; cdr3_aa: CASSGGTGLSSSTQYF; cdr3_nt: TGTGCCAGCAGCGGCGGTACAGGGTTGTCTAGCAGTACGCAGTATTTT
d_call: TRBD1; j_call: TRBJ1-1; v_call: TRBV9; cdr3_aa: CASSVGTGLNTEAFF; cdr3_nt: TGTGCCAGCAGCGTGGGGACAGGGCTGAACACTGAAGCTTTCTTT
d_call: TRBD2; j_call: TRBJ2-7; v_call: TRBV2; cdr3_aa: CASRSLSGGLYEQYF; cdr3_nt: TGTGCCAGCAGGAGCCTAAGCGGGGGTCTCTACGAGCAGTACTTC
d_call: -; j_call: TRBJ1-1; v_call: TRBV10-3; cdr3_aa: CAISERPEGNTEAFF; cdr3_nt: TGTGCCATCAGTGAGCGTCCGGAGGGAAACACTGAAGCTTTCTTT
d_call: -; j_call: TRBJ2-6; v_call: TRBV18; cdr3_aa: CASSRKRTGSSGANVLTF; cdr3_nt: TGTGCCAGCTCCAGGAAACGCACAGGGTCCTCTGGGGCCAACGTCCTGACTTTC
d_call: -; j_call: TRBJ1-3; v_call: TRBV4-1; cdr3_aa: CASSQDPGSNPFTFSGNTIYF; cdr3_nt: TGCGCCAGCAGCCAAGACCCAGGTTCTAACCCATTTACGTTCTCTGGAAACACCATATATTTT
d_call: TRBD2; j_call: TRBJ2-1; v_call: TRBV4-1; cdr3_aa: CASSQGWTSGGDNEQFF; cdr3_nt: TGCGCCAGCAGCCAAGGGTGGACTAGCGGGGGGGACAATGAGCAGTTCTTC
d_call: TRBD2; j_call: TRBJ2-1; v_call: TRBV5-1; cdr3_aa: CASRTSGNYNEQFF; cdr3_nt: TGCGCCAGCAGGACTAGCGGGAATTACAATGAGCAGTTCTTC
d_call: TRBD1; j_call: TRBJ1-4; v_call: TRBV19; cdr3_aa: CASSETGELSWEKLFF; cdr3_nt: TGTGCCAGTAGTGAGACAGGGGAGTTGTCGTGGGAAAAACTGTTTTTT
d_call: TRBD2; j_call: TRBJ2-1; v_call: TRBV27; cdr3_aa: CASSLVRGVVWEQFF; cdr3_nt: TGTGCCAGCAGTTTAGTGCGGGGGGTAGTCTGGGAGCAGTTCTTC
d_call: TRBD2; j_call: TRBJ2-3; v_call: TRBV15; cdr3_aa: CATSGTTSGSGADTQYF; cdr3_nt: TGTGCCACCAGCGGAACCACTAGCGGGAGTGGGGCAGATACGCAGTATTTT
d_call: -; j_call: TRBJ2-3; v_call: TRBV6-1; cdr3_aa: CASRYGVDTQYF; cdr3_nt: TGTGCCAGCAGGTATGGAGTGGATACGCAGTATTTT
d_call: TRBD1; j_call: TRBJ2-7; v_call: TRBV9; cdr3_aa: CASSVGGQVYEQYF; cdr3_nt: TGTGCCAGCAGCGTAGGAGGACAGGTCTACGAGCAGTACTTC
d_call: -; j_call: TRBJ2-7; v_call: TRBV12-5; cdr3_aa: CASGPSHEQYF; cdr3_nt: TGTGCTAGTGGTCCAAGCCACGAGCAGTACTTC
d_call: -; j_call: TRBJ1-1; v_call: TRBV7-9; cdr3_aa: CASSDSGAEAFF; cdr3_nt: TGTGCCAGCAGTGATTCGGGGGCTGAAGCTTTCTTT
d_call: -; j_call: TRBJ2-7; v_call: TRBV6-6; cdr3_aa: CASSYGDREQYF; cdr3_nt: TGTGCCAGCAGTTACGGAGATCGGGAGCAGTACTTC
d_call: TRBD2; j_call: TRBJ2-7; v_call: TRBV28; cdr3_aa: CASSLTGRSYEQYF; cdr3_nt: TGTGCCAGCAGTTTAACCGGGAGGTCCTACGAGCAGTACTTC
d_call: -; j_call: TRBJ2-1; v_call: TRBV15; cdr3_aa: CATTKWGATGNEQFF; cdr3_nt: TGTGCCACCACCAAGTGGGGAGCCACGGGCAATGAGCAGTTCTTC
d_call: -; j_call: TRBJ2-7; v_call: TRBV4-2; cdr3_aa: CASSQEGGGRPSYEQYF; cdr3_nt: TGTGCCAGCAGCCAAGAAGGGGGCGGGAGGCCCTCCTACGAGCAGTACTTC
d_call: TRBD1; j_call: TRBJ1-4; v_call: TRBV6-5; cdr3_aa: CASSYLGQASPELFF; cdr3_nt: TGTGCCAGCAGTTATTTGGGACAGGCCTCCCCTGAACTGTTTTTT
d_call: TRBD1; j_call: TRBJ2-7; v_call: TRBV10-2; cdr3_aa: CASKRWTGGGYEQYF; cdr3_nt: TGCGCCAGCAAAAGATGGACAGGGGGCGGGTACGAGCAGTACTTC
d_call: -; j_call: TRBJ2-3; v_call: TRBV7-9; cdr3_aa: CASSLQSTDTQYF; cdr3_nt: TGTGCCAGCAGCTTACAAAGCACAGATACGCAGTATTTT
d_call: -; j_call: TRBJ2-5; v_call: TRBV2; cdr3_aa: CASSELSGVPQETQYF; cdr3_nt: TGTGCCAGCAGTGAATTGTCGGGGGTACCCCAAGAGACCCAGTACTTC
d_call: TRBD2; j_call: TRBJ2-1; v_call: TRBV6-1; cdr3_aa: CALLGLAGKYNEQFF; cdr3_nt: TGTGCCCTTTTGGGGCTAGCGGGAAAATACAATGAGCAGTTCTTC
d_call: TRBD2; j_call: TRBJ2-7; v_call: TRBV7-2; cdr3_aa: CASSLAGGTEQYF; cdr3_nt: TGTGCCAGCAGCTTAGCGGGAGGGACCGAGCAGTACTTC
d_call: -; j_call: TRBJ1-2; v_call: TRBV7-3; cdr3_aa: CASSPVGGNLYGYTF; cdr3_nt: TGTGCCAGCAGCCCCGTGGGAGGAAACCTCTATGGCTACACCTTC
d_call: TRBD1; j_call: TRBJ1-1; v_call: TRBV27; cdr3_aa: CASSFHRGVDTEAFF; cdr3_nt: TGTGCCAGCAGTTTCCACAGGGGAGTCGACACTGAAGCTTTCTTT
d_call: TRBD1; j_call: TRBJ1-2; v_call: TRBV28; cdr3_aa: CASGQVYGYTF; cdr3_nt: TGTGCCAGCGGACAGGTGTATGGCTACACCTTC
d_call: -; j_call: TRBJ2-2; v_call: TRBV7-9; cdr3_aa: CASSLRALGDGELFF; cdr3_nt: TGTGCCAGCAGCTTAAGAGCTCTAGGGGACGGGGAGCTGTTTTTT
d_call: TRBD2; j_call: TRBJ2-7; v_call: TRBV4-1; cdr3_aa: CASSQGVTSGRYEQYF; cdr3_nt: TGCGCCAGCAGCCAAGGGGTGACTAGCGGGCGCTACGAGCAGTACTTC